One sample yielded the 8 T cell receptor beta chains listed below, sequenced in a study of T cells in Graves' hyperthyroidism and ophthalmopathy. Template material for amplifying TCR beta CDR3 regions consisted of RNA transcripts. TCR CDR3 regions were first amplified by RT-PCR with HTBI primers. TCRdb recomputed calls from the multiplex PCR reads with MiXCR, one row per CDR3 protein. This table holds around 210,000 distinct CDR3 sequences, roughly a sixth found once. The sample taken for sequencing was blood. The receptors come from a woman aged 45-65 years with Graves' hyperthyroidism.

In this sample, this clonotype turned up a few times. CDR3 in amino acids: CASSLEGASDFTYEQYF. The CDR3 region has the DNA TGCGCCAGCAGCTTGGAAGGAGCTAGCGACTTTACCTACGAGCAGTACTTC. This chain connects TRBV5-1 to TRBJ2-7, with D possibly being TRBD2 (6 bases). This CDR3 is built from 17 residues. CDR1 is SGHRS, CDR2 YFSETQ, per germline. Trimming removed 0 bases at V and 2 bases at J, with 18 bases between.

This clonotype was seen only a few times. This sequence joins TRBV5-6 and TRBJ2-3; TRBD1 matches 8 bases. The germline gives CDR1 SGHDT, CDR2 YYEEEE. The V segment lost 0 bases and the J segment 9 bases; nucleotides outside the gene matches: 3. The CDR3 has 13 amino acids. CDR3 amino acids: CASSLGTGRTQYF. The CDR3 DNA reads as TGTGCCAGCAGCTTGGGGACAGGGAGAACGCAGTATTTT.

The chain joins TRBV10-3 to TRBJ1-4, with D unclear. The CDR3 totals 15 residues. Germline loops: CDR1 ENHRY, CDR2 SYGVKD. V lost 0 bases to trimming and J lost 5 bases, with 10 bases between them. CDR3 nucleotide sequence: TGTGCCATCAGTGAGTCGGGCAGAGAGAATGAAAAACTGTTTTTT. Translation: CAISESGRENEKLFF.

CDR3 DNA sequence: TGCGCCAGCAGCTTGGTCGATTCTGGACGAATATCTGGAAACACCATATATTTT. This translates into CASSLVDSGRISGNTIYF. The gene calls are TRBV5-1 and TRBJ1-3; D not resolved. V was shortened by 0 bases and J by 1 base, with 17 bases between the two germline ends. Germline CDR1 SGHRS, CDR2 YFSETQ. This CDR3 is 18 amino acids long.

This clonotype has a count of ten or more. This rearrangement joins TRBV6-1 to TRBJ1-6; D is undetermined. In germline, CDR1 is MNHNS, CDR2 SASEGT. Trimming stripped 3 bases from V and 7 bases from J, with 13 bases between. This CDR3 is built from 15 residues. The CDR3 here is CASSDEAAGNSPLHF. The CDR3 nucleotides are TGTGCCAGCAGTGACGAGGCCGCGGGGAATTCACCCCTCCACTTT.

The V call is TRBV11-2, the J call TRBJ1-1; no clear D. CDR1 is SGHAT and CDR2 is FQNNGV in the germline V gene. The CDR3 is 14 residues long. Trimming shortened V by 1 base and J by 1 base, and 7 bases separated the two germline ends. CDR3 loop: CASSLVPRNTEAFF. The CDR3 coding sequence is TGTGCCAGCAGCTTAGTGCCCAGGAACACTGAAGCTTTCTTT.

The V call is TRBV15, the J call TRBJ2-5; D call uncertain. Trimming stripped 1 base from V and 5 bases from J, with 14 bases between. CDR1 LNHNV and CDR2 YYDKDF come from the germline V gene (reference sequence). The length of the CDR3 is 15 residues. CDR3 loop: CATSRGLEPRETQYF. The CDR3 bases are TGTGCCACCAGCAGAGGGTTGGAGCCCAGGGAGACCCAGTACTTC.

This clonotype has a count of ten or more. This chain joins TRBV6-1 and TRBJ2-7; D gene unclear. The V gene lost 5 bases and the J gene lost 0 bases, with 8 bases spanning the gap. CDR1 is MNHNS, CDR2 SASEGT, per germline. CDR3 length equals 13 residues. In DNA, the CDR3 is TGTGCCAGCAGTTATCGGAGCTCCTACGAGCAGTACTTC. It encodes CASSYRSSYEQYF.